The entry below describes one TCR beta chain. Using immunoSEQ multiplex PCR, the repertoire was profiled, and TCRdb retains in-frame clones only, with some absent. Among about 250,000 clones listed, just under 90% were seen once. The junction had 9 bases not matched to a gene; V was cut back by 4 bases and J by 15 bases. Per germline, CDR1 MGHRA and CDR2 YSYEKL. The CDR3 is made up of 12 amino acids. The data stem from a study of cytomegalovirus exposure and HLA in healthy donors. The V gene is TRBV4-1, the J gene TRBJ2-1; 7 bases fit TRBD2. The sequence was obtained from a man aged 18 to 29 in good health and CMV-seronegative. The sequenced sample consisted of PBMCs. CDR3 protein: CASSPLGGSRFF. The CDR3 region has the DNA TGCGCCAGCAGCCCCCTGGGGGGGAGTAGGTTCTTC.